Only a few counts were recorded for the clone carrying this T cell receptor (beta chain). Its target is unknown. This sample is drawn from a study of beta chain features in type 1 diabetes. Study context: On cell yields, gender and age, patients and healthy donors were similar. Overall study findings and caveats: Over-representation of high TCR-expressing cells was a possible consequence of cDNA sequencing. TCRB CDR3 length was moderately but significantly reduced in all four CD4+ subsets of Type 1 diabetes patients.

CDR1 is GTSNPN, CDR2 SVGIG, per germline (reference sequence). Between the trimmed V and J ends, which lost 6 bases and 6 bases, there was a span of 14 bases. This CDR3 contains 12 residues. Reverse transcription of all isolated RNA meant that expressed TCRB transcripts were sequenced. Some clones are missing from TCRdb's copy, which holds only in-frame ones; the method was immunoSEQ multiplex PCR. The sample includes some 360,000 clones, over 8.5% of them seen just once. This TCR came from a man younger than 45 with type 1 diabetes. The V gene is TRBV30, the J gene TRBJ1-1; D is possibly TRBD1 (6 bases). Sample: central memory CD4+ T cells from blood. The CDR3 DNA reads as TGTGCCTGCCGGGCCGGGGGCCCTGAAGCTTTCTTT. Translation: CACRAGGPEAFF. Together with reference TRBV30 and TRBJ1-1, the CDR3 gives the full variable domain: SQTIHQWPATLVQPVGSPLSLECTVEGTSNPNLYWYRQAAGRGLQLLFYSVGIGQISSEVPQNLSASRPQDRQFILSSKKLLLSDSGFYLCACRAGGPEAFFGQGTRLTVV.